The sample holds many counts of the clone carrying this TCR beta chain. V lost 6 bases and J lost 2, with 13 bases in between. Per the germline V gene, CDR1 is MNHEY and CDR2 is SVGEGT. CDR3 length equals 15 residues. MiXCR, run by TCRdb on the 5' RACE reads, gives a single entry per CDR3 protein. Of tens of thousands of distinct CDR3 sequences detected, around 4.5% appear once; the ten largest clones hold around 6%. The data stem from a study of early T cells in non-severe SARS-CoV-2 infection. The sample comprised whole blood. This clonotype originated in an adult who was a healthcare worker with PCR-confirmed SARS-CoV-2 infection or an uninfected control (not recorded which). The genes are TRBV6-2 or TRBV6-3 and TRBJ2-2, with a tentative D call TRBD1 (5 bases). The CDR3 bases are TGTGCCAGCAGCTTACTGACAGCTAACACCGGGGAGCTGTTTTTT. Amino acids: CASSLLTANTGELFF.